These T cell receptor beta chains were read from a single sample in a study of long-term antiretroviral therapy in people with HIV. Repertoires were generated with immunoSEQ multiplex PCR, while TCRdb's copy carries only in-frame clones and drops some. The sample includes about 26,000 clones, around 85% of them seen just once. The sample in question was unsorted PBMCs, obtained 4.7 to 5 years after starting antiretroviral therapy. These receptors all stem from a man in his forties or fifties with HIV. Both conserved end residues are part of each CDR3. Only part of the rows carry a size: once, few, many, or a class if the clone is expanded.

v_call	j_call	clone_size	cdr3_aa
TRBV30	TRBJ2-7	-	CAWSVAGFSYEQYF
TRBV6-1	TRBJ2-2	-	CASIRGTGGSGELFF
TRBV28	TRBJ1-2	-	CASSSPGEFHTF
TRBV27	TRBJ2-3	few	CASSLSSAGADTQYF
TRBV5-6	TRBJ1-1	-	CASSQRTPNTEAFF
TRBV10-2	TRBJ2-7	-	CASSEGPGQYF
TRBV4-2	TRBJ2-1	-	CASSQDVRTGTYNEQFF
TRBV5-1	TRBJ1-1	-	CASSLSGVLLNTEAFF
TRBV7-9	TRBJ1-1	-	CASNRDSLMNTEAFF
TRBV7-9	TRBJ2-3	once	CASSFQASPHF
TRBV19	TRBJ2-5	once	CATRTSGGLGETQYF
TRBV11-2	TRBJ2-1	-	CASSSQGNEQFF
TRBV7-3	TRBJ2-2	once	CASSFGLSNTGELFF
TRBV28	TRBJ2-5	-	CASSLESRETQYF
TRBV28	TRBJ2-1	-	CASRGTGASHEQFF
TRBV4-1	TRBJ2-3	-	CASSKSLSTDTQYF
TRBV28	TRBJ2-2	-	CASSKLAGVSPGELFF
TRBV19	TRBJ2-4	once	CASSIQGTGSDIQYF
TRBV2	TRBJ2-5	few	CASSGQTSAHQETQYF
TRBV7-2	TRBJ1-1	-	CASSSYPLKGTEAFF
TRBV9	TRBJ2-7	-	CASSASSGLAGFYEQYF
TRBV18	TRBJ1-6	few	CASSPQRASWTGENSPLHF
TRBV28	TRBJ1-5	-	CASSSPGQGARQPQHF
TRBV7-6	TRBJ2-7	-	CASSRAQSYEQYF
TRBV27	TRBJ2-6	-	CASSQFRTLGGANVLTF
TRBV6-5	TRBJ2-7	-	CASSYSIGGQDEQYF
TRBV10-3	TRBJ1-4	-	CAISESVATNEKLFF
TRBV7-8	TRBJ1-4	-	CASSLEIPTGSNEKLFF
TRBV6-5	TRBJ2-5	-	CASSPGQEEETQYF
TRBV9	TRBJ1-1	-	CASSVAPRGKNTEAFF
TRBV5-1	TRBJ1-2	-	CASSSHLGQSNGYTF
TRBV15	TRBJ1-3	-	CATRVLSGNTIYF
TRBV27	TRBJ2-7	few	CASSFGTSGSREQYF
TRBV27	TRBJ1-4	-	CASSSPLKGEKLFF
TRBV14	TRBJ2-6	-	CASSRWGNAGANVLTF
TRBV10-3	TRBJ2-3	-	CAISEGPESADTQYF
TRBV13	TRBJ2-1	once	CASSPGNEQFF
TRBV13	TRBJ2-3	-	CASSLASRADTQYF
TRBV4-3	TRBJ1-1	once	CASSQDRFQSEAFF